This TCR beta chain came from a study of technical replicates of blood from a few donors. Clones were sequenced by immunoSEQ multiplex PCR, and TCRdb holds only the in-frame ones, with some missing. This table holds 15,000 to 20,000 clones, around 86% found once. The receptor was derived from a human donor in good health. Sequencing input: PBMCs.

In DNA form, the CDR3 reads TGTGCCAGTAGAGCGGGAGGTGCTAGCAATGAGCAGTTCTTC. Translated, it gives CASRAGGASNEQFF. The rearrangement links TRBV19 to TRBJ2-1, with 9 bases fitting TRBD2. The germline V gene encodes CDR1 LNHDA and CDR2 SQIVND (reference sequence). The CDR3 covers 14 residues. Unmatched junction bases numbered 6, after V lost 6 bases and J lost 6 bases.